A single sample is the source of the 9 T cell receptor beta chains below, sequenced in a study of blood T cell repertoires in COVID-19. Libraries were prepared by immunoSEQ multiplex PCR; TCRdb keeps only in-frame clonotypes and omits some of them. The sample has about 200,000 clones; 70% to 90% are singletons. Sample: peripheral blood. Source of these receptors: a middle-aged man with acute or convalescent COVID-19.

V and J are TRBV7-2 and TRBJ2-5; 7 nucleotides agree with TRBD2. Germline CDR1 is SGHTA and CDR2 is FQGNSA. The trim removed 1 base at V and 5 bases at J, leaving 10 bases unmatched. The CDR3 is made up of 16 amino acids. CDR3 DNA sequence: TGTGCCAGCAGCTTAGAGTGGCGGGGGACCCGGGAGACCCAGTACTTC. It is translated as CASSLEWRGTRETQYF.

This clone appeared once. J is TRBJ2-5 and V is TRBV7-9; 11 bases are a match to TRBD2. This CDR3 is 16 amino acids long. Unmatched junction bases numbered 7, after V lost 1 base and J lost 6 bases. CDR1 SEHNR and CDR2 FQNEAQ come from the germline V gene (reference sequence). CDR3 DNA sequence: TGTGCCAGCAGCTTAGACCTAGCGGGGGGCGGTAAGACCCAGTACTTC. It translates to CASSLDLAGGGKTQYF. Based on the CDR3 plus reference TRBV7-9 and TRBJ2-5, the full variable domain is DTGVSQNPRHKITKRGQNVTFRCDPISEHNRLYWYRQTLGQGPEFLTYFQNEAQLEKSRLLSDRFSAERPKGSFSTLEIQRTEQGDSAMYLCASSLDLAGGGKTQYFGPGTRLLVL.

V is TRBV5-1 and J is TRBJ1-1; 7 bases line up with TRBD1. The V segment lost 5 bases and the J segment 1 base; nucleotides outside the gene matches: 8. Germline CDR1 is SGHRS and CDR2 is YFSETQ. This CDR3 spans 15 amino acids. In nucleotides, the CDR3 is TGCGCCAGCAGTCCGCAGGGGGTCCCGAACACTGAAGCTTTCTTT. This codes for CASSPQGVPNTEAFF. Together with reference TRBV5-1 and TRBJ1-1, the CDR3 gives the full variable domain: KAGVTQTPRYLIKTRGQQVTLSCSPISGHRSVSWYQQTPGQGLQFLFEYFSETQRNKGNFPGRFSGRQFSNSRSEMNVSTLELGDSALYLCASSPQGVPNTEAFFGQGTRLTVV.

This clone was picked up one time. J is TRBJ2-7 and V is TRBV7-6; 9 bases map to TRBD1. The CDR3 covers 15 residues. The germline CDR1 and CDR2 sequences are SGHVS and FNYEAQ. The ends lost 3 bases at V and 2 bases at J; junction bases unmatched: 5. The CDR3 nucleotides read TGTGCCAGCAGCTTCTCGGGACAGGGACCCTACGAGCAGTACTTC. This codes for CASSFSGQGPYEQYF.

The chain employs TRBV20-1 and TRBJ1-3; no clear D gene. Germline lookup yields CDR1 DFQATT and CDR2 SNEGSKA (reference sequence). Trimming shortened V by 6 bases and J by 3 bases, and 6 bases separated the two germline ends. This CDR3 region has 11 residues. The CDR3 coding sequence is TGCAGTGCCCCTAATGGAAACACCATATATTTT. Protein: CSAPNGNTIYF.

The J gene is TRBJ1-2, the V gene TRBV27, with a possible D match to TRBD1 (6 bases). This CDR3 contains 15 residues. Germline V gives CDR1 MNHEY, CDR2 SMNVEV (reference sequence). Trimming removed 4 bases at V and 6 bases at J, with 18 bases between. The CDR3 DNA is TGTGCCAGCAGTTCACATGACAGGCCTGAAAATGGCTACACCTTC. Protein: CASSSHDRPENGYTF.

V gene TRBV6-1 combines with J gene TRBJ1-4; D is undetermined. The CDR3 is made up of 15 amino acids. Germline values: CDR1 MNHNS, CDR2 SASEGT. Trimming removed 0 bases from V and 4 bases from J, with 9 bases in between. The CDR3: CASSEAGQYNEKLFF. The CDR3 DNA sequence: TGTGCCAGCAGTGAAGCTGGGCAGTATAATGAAAAACTGTTTTTT.

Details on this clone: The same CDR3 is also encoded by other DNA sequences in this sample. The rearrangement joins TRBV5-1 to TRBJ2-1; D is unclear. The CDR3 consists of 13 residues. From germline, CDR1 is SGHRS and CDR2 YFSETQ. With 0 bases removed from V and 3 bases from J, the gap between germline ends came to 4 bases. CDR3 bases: TGCGCCAGCAGCTTGGCGCGCTACAATGAGCAGTTCTTC. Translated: CASSLARYNEQFF.

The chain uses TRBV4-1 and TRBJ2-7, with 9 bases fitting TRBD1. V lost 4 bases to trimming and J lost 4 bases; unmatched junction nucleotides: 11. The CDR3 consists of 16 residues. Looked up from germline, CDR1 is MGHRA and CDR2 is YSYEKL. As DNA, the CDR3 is TGCGCCAGCAGCCTGATTACCGGGACAGGGTCTTACGAGCAGTACTTC. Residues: CASSLITGTGSYEQYF.